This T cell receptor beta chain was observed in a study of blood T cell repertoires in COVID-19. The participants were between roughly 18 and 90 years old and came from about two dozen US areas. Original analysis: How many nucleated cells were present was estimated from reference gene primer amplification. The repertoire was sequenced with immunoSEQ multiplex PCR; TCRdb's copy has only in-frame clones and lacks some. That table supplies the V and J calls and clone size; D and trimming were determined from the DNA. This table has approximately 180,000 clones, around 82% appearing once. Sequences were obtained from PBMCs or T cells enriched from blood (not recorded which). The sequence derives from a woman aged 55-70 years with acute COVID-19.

CDR3 bases: TGCGCCAGCAGCTTGGTCGCGGGGACGTCCTACGAGCAGTACTTC. It is translated as CASSLVAGTSYEQYF. The chain is built from TRBV5-1 and TRBJ2-7, with D possibly matching TRBD2 (6 bases). V lost 0 bases to trimming and J lost 1 base, with 11 bases between them. The CDR3 consists of 15 residues. Germline CDR1 SGHRS, CDR2 YFSETQ. Variable domain in full (rest from reference TRBV5-1 and TRBJ2-7): KAGVTQTPRYLIKTRGQQVTLSCSPISGHRSVSWYQQTPGQGLQFLFEYFSETQRNKGNFPGRFSGRQFSNSRSEMNVSTLELGDSALYLCASSLVAGTSYEQYFGPGTRLTVT.